The 2 T cell receptor beta chains reported below all come from one sample, sequenced in a study of graft-versus-host responses after intestinal transplantation. Repertoires were generated with immunoSEQ multiplex PCR, while TCRdb's copy carries only in-frame clones and drops some. The table has 15,000 to 20,000 clones, almost 85% seen once. The sequencing here drew on PBMCs, taken 14 days after transplant. All receptors come from a human patient who received an intestinal transplant, so some T cells may come from the graft donor.

The chain uses TRBV28 and TRBJ2-5, with no clear D. Germline V gives CDR1 MDHEN, CDR2 SYDVKM. V lost 3 bases, J lost 2 bases, and 13 bases lay in between. The CDR3 totals 15 residues. The CDR3 DNA sequence: TGTGCCAGCAGTTTTATTCCGGCCGGACAAGAGACCCAGTACTTC. Encoded protein: CASSFIPAGQETQYF.

The J gene is TRBJ2-2, the V gene TRBV7-6; D is uncertain. This CDR3 has 13 amino acids. The ends were cut back, 1 base at V and 5 bases at J, with 5 bases in the middle. Germline V gives CDR1 SGHVS, CDR2 FNYEAQ. The CDR3 DNA is TGTGCCAGCAGCTTAGGGCCAACCGGGGAGCTGTTTTTT. Translated, it gives CASSLGPTGELFF.